This TCR beta chain originates from a study of cytomegalovirus exposure and HLA in healthy donors. General study points: Later, an analysis showed that TCR beta chains associated with HLA were more clonally expanded than others that were equally common. TCR beta sequences reportedly predicted most subjects' HLA-A and HLA-B alleles accurately.

There are 17 residues in the CDR3. Trimming at V came to 0 bases and at J to 2 bases, leaving 8 bases not matched to a gene. Germline CDR1 reads SGDLS; CDR2 reads YYNGEE. With respect to this clone: The antigen is undetermined.

PCR was performed using 60 Vbeta and 13 Jbeta primers. TCRdb keeps only in-frame clones here, not all; method: immunoSEQ multiplex PCR. This repertoire includes approximately 110,000 clones. The genes are TRBV9 and TRBJ2-3; 8 bases line up with TRBD2. The sample taken for sequencing was PBMCs. The TCR was taken from a man between 50 and 59 years old in good health and CMV-seronegative. CDR3 bases: TGTGCCAGCAGCGTAGGTTCTAGCGGGTCTAACACAGATACGCAGTATTTT. This sequence encodes CASSVGSSGSNTDTQYF.